A single sample gave rise to the 17 T cell receptor beta chains below, sequenced in a study of T cells in Graves' hyperthyroidism and ophthalmopathy. Amplification of TCR beta CDR3 regions was performed using RNA transcripts as template. The HTBI primer set was used in a first-round RT-PCR of the TCR CDR3. TCRdb re-called the multiplex PCR reads through MiXCR, storing one row per CDR3 protein. Among roughly 660,000 distinct CDR3 sequences listed, roughly 17% were seen once. Sequencing was done on a sample of blood. These receptors were collected from a middle-aged man with Graves' hyperthyroidism.

At least ten counts were recorded for this clonotype. The chain carries TRBV20-1 and TRBJ1-1; TRBD1 might be the D (6 bases). The CDR3 sequence is 12 residues long. V shed 2 bases and J shed 3 bases, with 7 bases lying between them. Germline V gives CDR1 DFQATT, CDR2 SNEGSKA (reference sequence). In DNA, the CDR3 is TGCAGTGCTAGAAGGGGGGACACTGAAGCTTTCTTT. This translates into CSARRGDTEAFF.

The J gene is TRBJ2-3, the V gene TRBV11-2; 10 bases align to TRBD2. The V and J ends lost 1 base and 0 bases, in that order; junction bases with no gene match: 4. The CDR3 totals 17 residues. Germline V gene data show CDR1 as SGHAT and CDR2 as FQNNGV. CDR3 sequence: CASSLGLAGTSTDTQYF. The DNA for the CDR3 is TGTGCCAGCAGCTTAGGACTAGCGGGTACTAGCACAGATACGCAGTATTTT.

This CDR3 reads CASSYSAGEPDTQYF. The CDR3 coding sequence is TGTGCCAGCAGTTACTCGGCTGGGGAGCCAGATACGCAGTATTTT. The chain carries TRBV6-6 and TRBJ2-3; D might be TRBD2 (5 bases). V lost 0 bases to trimming and J lost 4 bases, with 11 bases between them. The CDR3 contains 15 residues. Germline CDR1 MNHNY, CDR2 SVGAGI (reference sequence).

At least ten counts were recorded for this clonotype. The chain joins TRBV24-1 to TRBJ1-4, with TRBD1 as a possible D gene (5 bases). Looked up from germline, CDR1 is KGHDR and CDR2 is SFDVKD. The CDR3 is made up of 16 amino acids. Trimming took off 4 bases at V and 7 bases at J, with 18 bases between the two ends. CDR3 nucleotides: TGTGCCACCAGTGAATCGGAGGATGGGGCCGTTGAAAAACTGTTTTTT. This codes for CATSESEDGAVEKLFF.

This chain uses TRBV5-4 with TRBJ1-2; the match to TRBD1 covers 8 bases. CDR1 SGHNT and CDR2 YYREEE come from the germline V gene (reference sequence). The CDR3 loop spans 16 amino acids. With V trimmed by 4 bases and J by 4 bases, 12 bases remained unmatched. The CDR3, as DNA: TGTGCCAGCAGCACCGACAGGGGAGCCTCATTCTATGGCTACACCTTC. Amino acid sequence: CASSTDRGASFYGYTF.

This clonotype was recorded a few times. The genes are TRBV27 and TRBJ2-7, with a weak D call TRBD1 (5 bases). CDR1 is MNHEY and CDR2 is SMNVEV in the germline V gene (reference sequence). The CDR3 has 12 amino acids. Trimming took 5 bases from V and 5 from J, leaving 10 bases between them. CDR3 residues: CASSPDKDEQYF. Here the CDR3 DNA reads TGTGCCAGCAGTCCGGACAAAGACGAGCAGTACTTC.

This sequence joins TRBV5-5 and TRBJ2-3; possible D gene TRBD2, 6 bases. Germline CDR1 SGHKS, CDR2 YYEKEE (reference sequence). This CDR3 has 14 residues. V dropped 4 bases and J dropped 7 bases, with 16 bases sitting between them. The CDR3 sequence is CASSPRDFSYTQYF. Here the CDR3 DNA reads TGTGCCAGCAGCCCAAGGGACTTCTCTTATACGCAGTATTTT.

The V call is TRBV2, the J call TRBJ2-6, with TRBD2 as a possible D gene (5 bases). V lost 8 bases and J 3 bases, leaving 14 bases between the germline ends. This CDR3 has 15 amino acids. Looked up from germline, CDR1 is SNHLY and CDR2 is FYNNEI. The CDR3 loop is CASSFEGGGANVLTF. DNA of the CDR3: TGTGCCAGCTCGTTTGAGGGCGGTGGGGCCAACGTCCTGACTTTC.

The table lists this clonotype with a few counts. The chain is built from TRBV6-2 or TRBV6-3 and TRBJ2-5; no definite D call. In germline, CDR1 is MNHEY, CDR2 SVGEGT. The CDR3 consists of 14 residues. V lost 4 bases and J lost 5, with 14 bases in between. The CDR3 coding sequence is TGTGCCAGCAGTTCACCGTCTAGGGATGAGACCCAGTACTTC. It is translated as CASSSPSRDETQYF.

The sample holds many counts of this clonotype. The gene calls are TRBV7-9 and TRBJ2-3; 9 bases line up with TRBD2. The germline gives CDR1 SEHNR, CDR2 FQNEAQ (reference sequence). Trimming removed 4 bases from V and 2 bases from J; junction bases left unmatched: 16. This CDR3 has 19 amino acids. The CDR3 sequence: CASSSAYPPAGGLTDTQYF. Written as DNA, the CDR3 is TGTGCCAGCAGCTCCGCCTATCCACCAGCGGGAGGACTCACAGATACGCAGTATTTT.

This clonotype was counted many times. DNA of the CDR3: TGTGCCAGCAGCCGGATGGTTGATGAGCAGTTCTTC. Amino acid sequence: CASSRMVDEQFF. The chain uses TRBV7-2 and TRBJ2-1; no firm D call. V lost 5 bases to trimming and J lost 8 bases, with 10 bases between them. Germline CDR1 SGHTA, CDR2 FQGNSA. The CDR3 consists of 12 residues.

The chain joins TRBV18 to TRBJ2-2; TRBD2 agrees at 8 bases. The germline gives CDR1 KGHSH, CDR2 LQKENI. The CDR3 runs 17 residues. Trimming removed 0 bases from V and 4 bases from J; junction bases left unmatched: 7. The CDR3 DNA is TGTGCCAGCTCACCACCTAGCGGGACCGGGGGCACCGGGGAGCTGTTTTTT. This encodes CASSPPSGTGGTGELFF.

This clonotype was seen more than once but under ten times. This chain links TRBV24-1 with TRBJ2-5; possibly TRBD1 for D (6 bases). The CDR3 covers 13 residues. Germline loops: CDR1 KGHDR, CDR2 SFDVKD. Between the trimmed V and J ends, which lost 3 bases and 4 bases, there was a span of 8 bases. The CDR3 loop is CATSDTGLETQYF. The CDR3 bases are TGTGCCACCAGTGATACAGGGTTAGAGACCCAGTACTTC.

The chain is built from TRBV20-1 and TRBJ2-3, with TRBD2 matching 9 bases. Germline CDR1 is DFQATT and CDR2 is SNEGSKA (reference sequence). V was clipped by 6 bases and J by 4 bases; unmatched bases: 8. The CDR3 totals 14 residues. CDR3 region: CSATGTSRSDTQYF. For the CDR3, the DNA is TGCAGTGCCACCGGGACTAGCAGGTCAGATACGCAGTATTTT.

The gene calls are TRBV10-3 and TRBJ1-5; TRBD1 matches at 8 bases. Germline values: CDR1 ENHRY, CDR2 SYGVKD. CDR3 size: 15 residues. V was pared by 8 bases and J by 6 bases, with 12 bases of the junction left unmatched. The CDR3 sequence: CAISAQDRAGQPQHF. CDR3 bases: TGTGCCATCTCCGCCCAGGACAGGGCGGGTCAGCCCCAGCATTTT.

There are a few counts of this clonotype. The CDR3: CASSERTSGTYEQFF. The CDR3 coding sequence is TGTGCCAGCAGCGAACGGACTAGCGGGACATATGAGCAGTTCTTC. J is TRBJ2-1 and V is TRBV6-1; 12 bases align to TRBD2. Looked up from germline, CDR1 is MNHNS and CDR2 is SASEGT. The CDR3 runs 15 residues. V gave up 6 bases and J gave up 8 bases; unmatched junction bases: 8.

On this clonotype: A read error may account for a junction end that differs from germline. The CDR3 nucleotides read TGTGCCAGTAGTACTTCGGGACTAGCGAAGCGCTACAATGAGCAGCTCTTC. Encoded protein: CASSTSGLAKRYNEQLF. This chain links TRBV19 with TRBJ2-1; 10 bases agree with TRBD2. The CDR3 length is 17 residues. Germline values: CDR1 LNHDA, CDR2 SQIVND (reference sequence).